This note documents a single TCR beta chain sequence. This sample is part of a study of radiation and T cells in renal cell carcinoma. Profiled with immunoSEQ multiplex PCR; TCRdb holds only in-frame clones, not every one. This table holds around 130,000 clones, over 75% found once. Time point noted: blood 2 weeks post-SBRT. Documented treatment: 15 Gy SBRT to primary tumor, nephrectomy 4 weeks later. Blood was sampled at baseline, 2 weeks and 4 weeks after SBRT. The germline gives CDR1 MNHEY, CDR2 SVGAGI. The CDR3 is 16 residues long. Trimming pared 2 bases from V and 5 bases from J, leaving 15 bases between.

The sequence derives from a woman aged 55-70 years with renal cell carcinoma. The sample was blood, taken from a patient whose treatment included radiotherapy and nephrectomy. This chain connects TRBV6-5 to TRBJ2-2; perhaps TRBD2 as D (5 bases). DNA of the CDR3: TGTGCCAGCAGTTACGGAGGAAGGGTGGGAACCGGGGAGCTGTTTTTT. This encodes CASSYGGRVGTGELFF.